Sequencing of this T cell receptor beta chain was carried out in a study of T cells after somatic rescue of genetic block. V dropped 3 bases and J dropped 3; count of bases not matched to a gene: 3. Germline V gene data show CDR1 as MNHEY and CDR2 as SMNVEV (reference sequence). CDR3 size: 16 residues. The protocol was immunoSEQ multiplex PCR, while the TCRdb copy is restricted to in-frame clones and leaves out a portion. The sample consists of over 10,000 clones, around 71% of them appearing once. The chain links TRBV27 to TRBJ2-1, with 12 bases lining up with TRBD2. This clonotype originated in a boy aged 5-17 years. Sequencing was done on a sample of peripheral blood mononuclear cells (PBMCs). CDR3 in amino acids: CASSFRGLAGYNEQFF. In DNA, the CDR3 is TGTGCCAGCAGTTTCAGGGGACTAGCGGGCTACAATGAGCAGTTCTTC.